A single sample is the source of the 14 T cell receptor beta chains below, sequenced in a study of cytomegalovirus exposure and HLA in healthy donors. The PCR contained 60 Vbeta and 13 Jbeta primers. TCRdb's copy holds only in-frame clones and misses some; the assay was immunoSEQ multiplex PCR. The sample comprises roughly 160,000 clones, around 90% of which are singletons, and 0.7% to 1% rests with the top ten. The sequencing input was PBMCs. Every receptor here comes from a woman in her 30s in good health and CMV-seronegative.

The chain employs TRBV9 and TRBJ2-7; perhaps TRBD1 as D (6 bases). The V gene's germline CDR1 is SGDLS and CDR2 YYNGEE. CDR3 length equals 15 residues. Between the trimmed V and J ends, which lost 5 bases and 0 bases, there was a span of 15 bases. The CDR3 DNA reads TGTGCCAGCAGTCTCGGGACACTGGGCTCCTACGAGCAGTACTTC. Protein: CASSLGTLGSYEQYF.

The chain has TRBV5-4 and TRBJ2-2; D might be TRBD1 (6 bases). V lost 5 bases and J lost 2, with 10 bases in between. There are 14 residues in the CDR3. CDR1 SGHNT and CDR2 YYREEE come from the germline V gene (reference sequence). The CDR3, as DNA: TGTGCCAGCAGGGACAGTTCCAACACCGGGGAGCTGTTTTTT. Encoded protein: CASRDSSNTGELFF.

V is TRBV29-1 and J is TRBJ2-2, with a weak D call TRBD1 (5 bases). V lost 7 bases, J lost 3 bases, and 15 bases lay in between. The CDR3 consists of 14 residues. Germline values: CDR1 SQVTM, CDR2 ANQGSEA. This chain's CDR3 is CSAYRGADTGELFF. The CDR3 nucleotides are TGCAGCGCATACCGTGGGGCGGACACCGGGGAGCTGTTTTTT.

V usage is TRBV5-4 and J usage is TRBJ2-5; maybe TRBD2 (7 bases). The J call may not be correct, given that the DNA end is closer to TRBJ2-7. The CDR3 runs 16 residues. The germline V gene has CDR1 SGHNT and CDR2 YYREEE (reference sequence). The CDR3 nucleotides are TGTGCCAGCAGCTTGGGGGGGGGCTCAAGCTCCTACGAGCAGTACTTC. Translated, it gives CASSLGGGSSSYEQYF.

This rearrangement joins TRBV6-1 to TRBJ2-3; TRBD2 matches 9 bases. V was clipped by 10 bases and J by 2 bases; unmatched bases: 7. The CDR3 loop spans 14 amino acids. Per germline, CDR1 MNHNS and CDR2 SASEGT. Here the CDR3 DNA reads TGTGCCACTCTGGCGGGAGGGCCCACAGATACGCAGTATTTT. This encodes CATLAGGPTDTQYF.

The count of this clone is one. Here the CDR3 reads CASSEPLYGYTF. The CDR3 coding sequence is TGTGCCAGCAGTGAACCGTTATATGGCTACACCTTC. The chain has TRBV6-1 and TRBJ1-2; no firm D call. CDR3 length equals 12 residues. Deletions cut 2 bases from V and 5 bases from J, with 6 bases between. The germline gives CDR1 MNHNS, CDR2 SASEGT.

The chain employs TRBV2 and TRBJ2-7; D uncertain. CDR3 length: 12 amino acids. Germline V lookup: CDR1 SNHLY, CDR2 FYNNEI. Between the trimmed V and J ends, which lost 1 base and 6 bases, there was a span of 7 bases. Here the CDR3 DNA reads TGTGCCAGCAGTGAAGGAGTCGGCGAGCAGTACTTC. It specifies CASSEGVGEQYF.

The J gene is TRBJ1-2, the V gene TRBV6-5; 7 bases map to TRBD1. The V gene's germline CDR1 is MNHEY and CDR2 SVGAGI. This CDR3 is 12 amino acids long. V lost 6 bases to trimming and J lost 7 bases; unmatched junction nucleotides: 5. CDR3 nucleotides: TGTGCCAGCAGCAGGGGGAAGAGTGGCTACACCTTC. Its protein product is CASSRGKSGYTF.

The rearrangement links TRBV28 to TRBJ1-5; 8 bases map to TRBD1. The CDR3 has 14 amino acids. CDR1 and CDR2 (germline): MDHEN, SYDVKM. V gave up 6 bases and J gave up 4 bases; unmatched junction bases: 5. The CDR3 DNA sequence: TGTGCCAGCAGAACTACAGGGGGAAATCAGCCCCAGCATTTT. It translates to CASRTTGGNQPQHF.

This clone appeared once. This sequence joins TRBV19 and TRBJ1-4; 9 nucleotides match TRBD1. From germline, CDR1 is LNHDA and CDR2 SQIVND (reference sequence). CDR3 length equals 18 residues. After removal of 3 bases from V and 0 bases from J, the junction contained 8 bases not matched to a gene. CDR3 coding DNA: TGTGCCAGTAGTATCCTTGGACAGGGGACAGCAACTAATGAAAAACTGTTTTTT. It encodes CASSILGQGTATNEKLFF.

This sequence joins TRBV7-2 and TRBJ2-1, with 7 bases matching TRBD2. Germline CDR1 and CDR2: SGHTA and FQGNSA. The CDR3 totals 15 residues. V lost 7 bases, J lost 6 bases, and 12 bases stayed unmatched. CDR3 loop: CASTPFAGDPNEQFF. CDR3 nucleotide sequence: TGTGCCAGCACCCCTTTCGCGGGGGACCCCAATGAGCAGTTCTTC.

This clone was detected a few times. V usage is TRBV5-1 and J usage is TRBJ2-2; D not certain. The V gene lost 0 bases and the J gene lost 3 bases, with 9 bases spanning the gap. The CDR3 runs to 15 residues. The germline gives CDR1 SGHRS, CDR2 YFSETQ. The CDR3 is CASSLAGSYTGELFF. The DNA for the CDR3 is TGCGCCAGCAGCTTGGCCGGGTCTTACACCGGGGAGCTGTTTTTT.

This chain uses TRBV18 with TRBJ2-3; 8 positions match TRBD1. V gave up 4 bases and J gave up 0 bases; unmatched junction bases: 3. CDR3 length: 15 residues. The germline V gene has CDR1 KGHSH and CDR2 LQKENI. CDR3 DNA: TGTGCCAGCTCACAGCGGACAGGGAGCACAGATACGCAGTATTTT. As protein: CASSQRTGSTDTQYF.

The CDR3 sequence: CATSSQGSGNQPQHF. The CDR3 nucleotides are TGTGCCACCAGCAGCCAGGGGTCCGGCAATCAGCCCCAGCATTTT. The rearrangement uses TRBV15 and TRBJ1-5, with D maybe TRBD1 (6 bases). V lost 3 bases and J 2 bases, leaving 11 bases between the germline ends. Germline V lookup: CDR1 LNHNV, CDR2 YYDKDF (reference sequence). This CDR3 spans 15 amino acids.